This T cell receptor (beta chain) derives from a study of blood T cells in healthy people across ages. Findings and limits, study-wide: TCR beta diversity per million T cells fell roughly linearly with age.

Together with a sample-barcoded 5' primer, a J-beta primer mix was included in a second PCR lasting about 7 to 12 cycles. A tag from a template-switch adaptor with 12 random nucleotides marked each cDNA molecule. MiXCR, applied by TCRdb to the 5' RACE reads, yields one record per CDR3 protein. The sample shows roughly 700,000 distinct CDR3 sequences, roughly 32% of them seen only once. The CDR3 is 15 residues long. Germline V gene lookup returns CDR1 DFQATT and CDR2 SNEGSKA (reference sequence). V lost 6 bases and J lost 11; bases outside the gene matches: 20. A word on this clonotype: The antigen is not known. With a much larger clone just one base away, this may be a read error.

Material: blood. The chain uses TRBV20-1 and TRBJ2-5; 8 nucleotides align to TRBD1. This receptor was identified in a woman aged 80 or over in good health. As DNA, the CDR3 is TGCAGTGCAGGGCAGGACAGGGCCTTTTTTGATGAGCAGTACTTC. Amino acids: CSAGQDRAFFDEQYF.